The following is a T cell receptor (beta chain) sequence with its context. The record originates from a study of cytomegalovirus exposure and HLA in healthy donors. This CDR3 contains 13 residues. V was clipped by 8 bases and J by 0 bases, with 11 bases between them. Germline loops: CDR1 MNHEY, CDR2 SVGAGI. The PCR ran on 60 Vbeta and 13 Jbeta primers. The table came from immunoSEQ multiplex PCR; TCRdb's copy has only in-frame clones and leaves some out. This repertoire shows approximately 160,000 clones, around 78% found once; its top ten account for over 0.95%. The sequenced sample was PBMCs. The TCR sequence derives from a woman aged 40-49 years in good health and CMV-seronegative. The rearrangement joins TRBV6-5 to TRBJ2-7, with TRBD2 as a possible D gene (6 bases). The CDR3 DNA sequence: TGTGCCAGCGGCCGGGACTTCTCCTACGAGCAGTACTTC. This encodes CASGRDFSYEQYF.